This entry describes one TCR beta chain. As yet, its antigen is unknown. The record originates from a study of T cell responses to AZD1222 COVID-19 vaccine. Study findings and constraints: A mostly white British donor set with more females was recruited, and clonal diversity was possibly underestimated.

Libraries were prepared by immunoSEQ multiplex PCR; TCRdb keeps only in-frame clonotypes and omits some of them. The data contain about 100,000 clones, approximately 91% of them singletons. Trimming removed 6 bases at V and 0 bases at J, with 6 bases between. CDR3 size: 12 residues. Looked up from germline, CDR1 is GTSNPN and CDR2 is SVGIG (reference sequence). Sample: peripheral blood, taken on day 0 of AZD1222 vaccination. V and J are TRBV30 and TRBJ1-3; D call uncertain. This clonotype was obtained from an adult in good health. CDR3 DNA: TGTGCCTGTAGGTCCTCTGGAAACACCATATATTTT. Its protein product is CACRSSGNTIYF.